This record covers a single T cell receptor beta chain. Participant-given clinical history determined each cohort assignment. There are 14 residues in the CDR3. V lost 4 bases and J lost 0, with 8 bases in between. Germline V CDR1 and CDR2: SGDLS, YYNGEE. Assay: immunoSEQ multiplex PCR; the TCRdb copy retains only in-frame clones and omits some. The sample lists 200,000 or so clones, 86% occurring once. The data were obtained in a study of blood T cell repertoires in COVID-19. The clonotype was recovered from a woman aged 40 to 50 with acute COVID-19. Sequencing was performed on PBMCs or T cells enriched from blood (not recorded which). The rearrangement links TRBV9 to TRBJ1-5; possible D gene TRBD1, 5 bases. The CDR3 DNA is TGTGCCAGCAGCTCGACAGATAGCAATCAGCCCCAGCATTTT. As protein: CASSSTDSNQPQHF.